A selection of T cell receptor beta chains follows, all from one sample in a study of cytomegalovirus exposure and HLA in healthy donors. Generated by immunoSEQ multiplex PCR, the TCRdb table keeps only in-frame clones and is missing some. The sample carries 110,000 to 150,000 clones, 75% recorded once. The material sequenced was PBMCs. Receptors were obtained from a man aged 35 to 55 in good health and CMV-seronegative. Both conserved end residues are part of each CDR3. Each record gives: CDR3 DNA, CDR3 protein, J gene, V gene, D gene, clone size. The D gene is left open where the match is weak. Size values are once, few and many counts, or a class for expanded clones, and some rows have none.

TGTGCCATCAGTGGGCCTTCCATGAACACTGAAGCTTTCTTT,CAISGPSMNTEAFF,TRBJ1-1,TRBV10-3,.,.
TGTGCCAGCTCAACGGACAGGTTGGGGGCAAACACCATATATTTT,CASSTDRLGANTIYF,TRBJ1-3,TRBV18,TRBD1,.
TGTGCCAGCAGCCCCCGGGGGGTTCCTACCTATGGCTACACCTTC,CASSPRGVPTYGYTF,TRBJ1-2,TRBV9,.,.
TGCGCCAGCAGCCCTACATTCCCGGGACAGGGGAGCTACGAGCAGTACTTC,CASSPTFPGQGSYEQYF,TRBJ2-7,TRBV4-3,TRBD1,.
TGTGCCTGGAGTGTAACTGGGACAGGGGCGGCTTTCTTT,CAWSVTGTGAAFF,TRBJ1-1,TRBV30,TRBD1,few
TGCGCCAGCAGCTTGGTGGGCCTATCCTACGAGCAGTACTTC,CASSLVGLSYEQYF,TRBJ2-7,TRBV5-1,.,.
TGTGCCAGCAGCTTAGGCGCAGGTTATCAGCCCCAGCATTTT,CASSLGAGYQPQHF,TRBJ1-5,TRBV7-8,.,.
TGTGCCAGCAGCCGAGAACAGGGGATCACTGAAGCTTTCTTT,CASSREQGITEAFF,TRBJ1-1,TRBV7-2,TRBD1,few
TGTGCCAGCAACCCAACAGGGGGGCCGTCCCAAGAGACCCAGTACTTC,CASNPTGGPSQETQYF,TRBJ2-5,TRBV5-4,TRBD1,once
TGTGCCAGCAGCTTAGGGGGGAGCGGGGGCGGAGATACGCAGTATTTT,CASSLGGSGGGDTQYF,TRBJ2-3,TRBV7-7,TRBD2,.
TGTGCCAGCAGCCGACAGGGTCTCGAAGCTTTCTTT,CASSRQGLEAFF,TRBJ1-1,TRBV7-9,TRBD1,.
TGTGCCAGCAGCGTTAGACCGGGAGTCCGCTTAGGGGATGAGCAGTTCTTC,CASSVRPGVRLGDEQFF,TRBJ2-1,TRBV9,.,.
TGTGCCAGCAGCTCCTCCCGCGTCGGACCTAGCGGGGGGACAGATACGCAGTATTTT,CASSSSRVGPSGGTDTQYF,TRBJ2-3,TRBV7-8,TRBD2,.
TGTGCCAGCAGCCAACAGGGTTCTGGAAACACCATATATTTT,CASSQQGSGNTIYF,TRBJ1-3,TRBV7-3,.,.
TGTGCCAGCAGCCGGAGGACAGGGAGTGACACCGGGGAGCTGTTTTTT,CASSRRTGSDTGELFF,TRBJ2-2,TRBV6-4,TRBD1,.
TGTGCCAGCAGCTTAAGCGACAGGAGGAATGAGCAGTTCTTC,CASSLSDRRNEQFF,TRBJ2-1,TRBV13,.,.
TGTGCCCGCTGGGAGCGGGGGGGCCCCGGGACCCCCTACGAGCAGTACTTC,CARWERGGPGTPYEQYF,TRBJ2-7,TRBV30,TRBD2,.
TGTGCCAGCAGCCCCACGGGAGGGGCAGGTGCGGACTATGGCTACACCTTC,CASSPTGGAGADYGYTF,TRBJ1-2,TRBV7-6,.,.
TGCGCCAGCAGCTTGCTAGCGGGGTTCTACAATGAGCAGTTCTTC,CASSLLAGFYNEQFF,TRBJ2-1,TRBV5-1,TRBD2,.
TGTGCCAGCAGCTCTACAACCGGGTCCGGGAATGAGCAGTTCTTC,CASSSTTGSGNEQFF,TRBJ2-1,TRBV5-4,.,once
TGTGCCTGGAGTGTAAGGCAGGGGAACCTCTACGAGCAGTACTTC,CAWSVRQGNLYEQYF,TRBJ2-7,TRBV30,.,.
TGTGCCAGCTCACGAGGGGGTTTGTCTGAAGCTTTCTTT,CASSRGGLSEAFF,TRBJ1-1,TRBV18,.,.
TGTGCCAGCAGTGAAGGGACAGGGGGCAGTCAGCCCCAGCATTTT,CASSEGTGGSQPQHF,TRBJ1-5,TRBV2,TRBD1,.
TGTGCCAGCAGCTTGGCGTTTGGCGGGGGTCAAGGGACCCAGTACTTC,CASSLAFGGGQGTQYF,TRBJ2-5,TRBV5-4,TRBD2,.
TGTGCCAGCTCCCTTGAAGCTGGTATAACTGAAGCTTTCTTT,CASSLEAGITEAFF,TRBJ1-1,TRBV18,.,.
TGTGCCAGCAGCTTACGACGGCTCGGGGAGATTAGCAATCAGCCCCAGCATTTT,CASSLRRLGEISNQPQHF,TRBJ1-5,TRBV5-6,.,few
TGCGCCAGCAGCCCGGGACAGGGGAGAGAGCAGTACTTC,CASSPGQGREQYF,TRBJ2-7,TRBV4-1,TRBD1,.
TGTGCCTCGCAGGGTCTCTCTGGAAACACCATATATTTT,CASQGLSGNTIYF,TRBJ1-3,TRBV19,.,.
TGTGCCAGTCGAACAATGTCTGGAAACACCATATATTTT,CASRTMSGNTIYF,TRBJ1-3,TRBV19,.,.
TGTGCCAGCAGTTCGGGGAGGACTGGAAACACCATATATTTT,CASSSGRTGNTIYF,TRBJ1-3,TRBV6-5,.,few
TGTGCCAGCAGTCCCCTAGGACAGGGGGAAGAGACCCAGTACTTC,CASSPLGQGEETQYF,TRBJ2-5,TRBV27,TRBD1,.
TGTGCCAGCAGTCGACCGATAGCGAGGGATGCCTACGAGCAGTACTTC,CASSRPIARDAYEQYF,TRBJ2-7,TRBV2,.,.
TGTGCCAGTAGTCACCGGGACACGGATGACCAGTACTTC,CASSHRDTDDQYF,TRBJ2-5,TRBV19,.,.
TGTGCCAGCAGTTTGGAACAGGTCCGAAGATTGCGGGAGCAGTACTTC,CASSLEQVRRLREQYF,TRBJ2-7,TRBV27,.,.
TGTGCCAGCAGCTTGAATAGCGGGAACACTGAAGCTTTCTTT,CASSLNSGNTEAFF,TRBJ1-1,TRBV5-5,.,.
TGTGCCAGCAGTTTTGCGACGGGGGCTAATGAAAAACTGTTTTTT,CASSFATGANEKLFF,TRBJ1-4,TRBV6-5,.,few
TGTGCCAGCAGTGACCAGGGGGCTAGTAGGAGTCAGCCCCAGCATTTT,CASSDQGASRSQPQHF,TRBJ1-5,TRBV6-1,TRBD1,few
TGTGCCAGCACCTTGGAAGGACAGTCTTTCACTGAAGCTTTCTTT,CASTLEGQSFTEAFF,TRBJ1-1,TRBV6-1,.,few
TGCGCCAGCAGCCTCGGACAGGCCAGGGGCACAGATACGCAGTATTTT,CASSLGQARGTDTQYF,TRBJ2-3,TRBV4-1,TRBD1,.
TGTGCCAGCAGTTACTTGGCAAATGAAAAACTGTTTTTT,CASSYLANEKLFF,TRBJ1-4,TRBV6-6,.,.
TGTGCCAGCAGCCCAAGGACAGGGCGCTCCTACGAGCAGTACTTC,CASSPRTGRSYEQYF,TRBJ2-7,TRBV11-2,TRBD1,.
TGTGCCAGCAGCTTGGGCAGCAACACCGGGGAGCTGTTTTTT,CASSLGSNTGELFF,TRBJ2-2,TRBV7-3,.,.
TGTGCCAGCAGACCCCAGACAGATATGAACACTGAAGCTTTCTTT,CASRPQTDMNTEAFF,TRBJ1-1,TRBV4-2,.,few
TGCGCCAGCAGTGAGTTTTTCGGGACAGGGACCTACAATGAGCAGTTCTTC,CASSEFFGTGTYNEQFF,TRBJ2-1,TRBV10-2,TRBD1,once
TGTGCCAGCAGTGAATCGACAGGGGGTTTCACAGATACGCAGTATTTT,CASSESTGGFTDTQYF,TRBJ2-3,TRBV25-1,TRBD1,.
TGTGCCAGCAGCCCTCCCCGAGCGGGGAAGGGGGAGACCCAGTACTTC,CASSPPRAGKGETQYF,TRBJ2-5,TRBV5-4,TRBD2,.
TGTGCCAGTGGATTCCGAGGGAGCACTGAAGCTTTCTTT,CASGFRGSTEAFF,TRBJ1-1,TRBV19,.,.
TGTGCCAGTAGTATTCCCCAGGGGGGCAATCAGCCCCAGCATTTT,CASSIPQGGNQPQHF,TRBJ1-5,TRBV19,TRBD1,.
TGTGCCAGTAGTATAACAGGGGCGTCCGGCTACACCTTC,CASSITGASGYTF,TRBJ1-2,TRBV19,TRBD1,.